The source of this T cell receptor (beta chain) is a study of blood T cell repertoires in COVID-19. Study at large: Whether acute or convalescent, the COVID-19 samples came from the United States, Italy and Spain. T cells, B-cell-depleted T cells, or PBMCs supplied cDNA or gDNA.

In the authors' methods: Amplified reference gene primers provided the basis for estimating nucleated cell counts. Here immunoSEQ multiplex PCR was the method, and the copy in TCRdb shows in-frame clones only, minus some. For V, J and clone size, that table is used; D and trimming come from the DNA. The table records around 310,000 clones, approximately 88% of them present only once. The germline CDR1 and CDR2 sequences are LNHDA and SQIVND (reference sequence). V shed 3 bases, J shed 2 bases, and the junction held 2 bases outside the gene matches. The CDR3 is 14 residues long. J is TRBJ2-7 and V is TRBV19, with 9 bases aligning to TRBD2. The sample was peripheral blood. The sequence was collected from a woman aged 50 to 60 with active or convalescent COVID-19. CDR3 bases: TGTGCCAGTAGTATGGTAGCGGGAGCCTACGAGCAGTACTTC. Translation: CASSMVAGAYEQYF.